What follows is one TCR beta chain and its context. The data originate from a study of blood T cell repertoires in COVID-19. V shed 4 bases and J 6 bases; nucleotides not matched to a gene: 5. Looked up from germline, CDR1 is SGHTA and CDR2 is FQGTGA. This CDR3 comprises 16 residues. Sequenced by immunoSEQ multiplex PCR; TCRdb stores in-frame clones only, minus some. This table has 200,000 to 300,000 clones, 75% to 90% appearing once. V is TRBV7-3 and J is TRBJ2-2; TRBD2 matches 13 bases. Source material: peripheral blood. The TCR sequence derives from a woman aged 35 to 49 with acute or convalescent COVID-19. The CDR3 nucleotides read TGTGCCAGCAGCTCGACTAGCGGGGGGACGGCCGGGGAGCTGTTTTTT. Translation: CASSSTSGGTAGELFF. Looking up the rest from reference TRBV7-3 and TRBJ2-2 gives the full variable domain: GAGVSQTPSNKVTEKGKYVELRCDPISGHTALYWYRQSLGQGPEFLIYFQGTGAADDSGLPNDRFFAVRPEGSVSTLKIQRTERGDSAVYLCASSSTSGGTAGELFFGEGSRLTVL.